The next 30 T cell receptor beta chains were all read from a single sample in a study of CD8+ T cells in alopecia areata. Reverse transcription of extracted RNA yielded cDNA, which provided the sequencing template. Sequencing used immunoSEQ multiplex PCR; TCRdb keeps in-frame clones, though not all of them. The table includes approximately 150,000 clones, about three fifths detected once. Sequencing was carried out using CD8+ T cells sorted from blood. These receptors came from a human donor in good health.

The rearrangement joins TRBV2 to TRBJ2-1, with D hard to call. V was trimmed by 7 bases and J by 0 bases, leaving 10 bases between them. Germline assignment: CDR1 SNHLY and CDR2 FYNNEI. The CDR3 length is 14 residues. The chain's CDR3 is CASKIDPSYNEQFF. The DNA of the CDR3 is TGTGCCAGCAAGATCGACCCCTCCTACAATGAGCAGTTCTTC.

This chain uses TRBV29-1 with TRBJ1-2; the D is unclear. CDR1 is SQVTM, CDR2 ANQGSEA, per germline. The V gene lost 4 bases and the J gene lost 3 bases, with 12 bases spanning the gap. This CDR3 has 13 amino acids. CDR3: CSVVVQGYYGYTF. CDR3 nucleotide sequence: TGCAGCGTTGTGGTGCAAGGGTACTATGGCTACACCTTC.

This chain links TRBV5-6 with TRBJ1-1; D unclear. This CDR3 is 14 amino acids long. The germline CDR1 and CDR2 sequences are SGHDT and YYEEEE. V lost 0 bases and J 3 bases, leaving 9 bases between the germline ends. CDR3: CASSLAGGYTEAFF. CDR3 nucleotide sequence: TGTGCCAGCAGCTTGGCGGGAGGGTACACTGAAGCTTTCTTT. Full variable domain (missing parts from reference TRBV5-6 and TRBJ1-1): DAGVTQSPTHLIKTRGQQVTLRCSPKSGHDTVSWYQQALGQGPQFIFQYYEEEERQRGNFPDRFSGHQFPNYSSELNVNALLLGDSALYLCASSLAGGYTEAFFGQGTRLTVV.

Here the CDR3 reads CSVSGVLNTEAFF. DNA for the CDR3: TGCAGCGTATCGGGGGTCTTGAACACTGAAGCTTTCTTT. The J gene is TRBJ1-1, the V gene TRBV29-1; possibly TRBD1 for D (5 bases). Germline V gene sequence: CDR1 SQVTM, CDR2 ANQGSEA. This CDR3 region has 13 residues. Trimming removed 6 bases at V and 0 bases at J, with 11 bases between.

This rearrangement joins TRBV30 to TRBJ2-3; TRBD2 agrees at 7 bases. CDR3 length: 19 amino acids. Looked up from germline, CDR1 is GTSNPN and CDR2 is SVGIG (reference sequence). V was clipped by 2 bases and J by 4 bases; unmatched bases: 21. This CDR3 reads CAWSSVTWTGGRVPDTQYF. For the CDR3, the DNA is TGTGCCTGGAGTTCGGTGACCTGGACTGGCGGGAGAGTTCCAGATACGCAGTATTTT.

This clone turned up a few times. Other DNA sequences of this sample code for an identical CDR3. The gene calls are TRBV9 and TRBJ1-2; D call uncertain. The CDR3 has 11 residues. Per the germline V gene, CDR1 is SGDLS and CDR2 is YYNGEE. V lost 3 bases to trimming and J lost 4 bases, with 4 bases between them. In DNA, the CDR3 is TGTGCCAGCAGCGCGGTCTATGGCTACACCTTC. Translation gives CASSAVYGYTF.

In its sample, this clone was seen a few times. The V gene is TRBV7-9, the J gene TRBJ2-7; weak D call: TRBD2 (6 bases). Between the trimmed V and J ends, which lost 5 bases and 0 bases, there was a span of 11 bases. The CDR3 covers 14 residues. Germline V lookup: CDR1 SEHNR, CDR2 FQNEAQ (reference sequence). This CDR3 reads CASSPETSSYEQYF. The CDR3 DNA follows: TGTGCCAGCAGCCCAGAGACTAGCTCCTACGAGCAGTACTTC.

The CDR3 protein is CASSLRGLSGTGELFF. Here the CDR3 DNA reads TGCGCCAGCAGCTTGAGGGGCTTGTCGGGGACCGGGGAGCTGTTTTTT. This sequence joins TRBV5-1 and TRBJ2-2; D may be TRBD1 or TRBD2 (5 bases each). From germline, CDR1 is SGHRS and CDR2 YFSETQ. Trimming cost V 1 base and J 5 bases, with 15 bases left between them. The CDR3 consists of 16 residues.

The chain has TRBV11-3 and TRBJ2-2, with 7 positions matching TRBD2. Germline CDR1 SGHNT, CDR2 YENEEA. The CDR3 contains 18 residues. The junction had 11 bases not matched to a gene; V was cut back by 1 base and J by 3 bases. CDR3 sequence (DNA): TGTGCCAGCAGCTTAGTCATGTTGGCGGGAGCCGACACCGGGGAGCTGTTTTTT. It translates to CASSLVMLAGADTGELFF.

This clone was detected only a few times. This chain links TRBV29-1 with TRBJ2-7; 8 bases line up with TRBD1. Trimming cost V 4 bases and J 2 bases; bases outside gene matches: 1. The germline gives CDR1 SQVTM, CDR2 ANQGSEA. The CDR3 is 12 residues long. CDR3 residues: CSVGTGTYEQYF. The CDR3, as DNA: TGCAGCGTTGGGACAGGGACCTACGAGCAGTACTTC.

CDR3 sequence: CSVGINEAFF. CDR3 sequence (DNA): TGCAGCGTTGGGATAAACGAAGCTTTCTTT. The J gene is TRBJ1-1, the V gene TRBV29-1, with D uncertain. The CDR3 extends over 10 amino acids. Germline V lookup: CDR1 SQVTM, CDR2 ANQGSEA. The V and J ends lost 4 bases and 8 bases respectively, with 8 bases between them.

CDR3 amino acids: CATSRGGLAGLLEQYF. For the CDR3, the DNA is TGTGCCACCAGCAGAGGGGGACTAGCGGGACTTCTCGAGCAGTACTTC. The chain uses TRBV15 and TRBJ2-7; TRBD2 matches 13 bases. The CDR3 is made up of 16 amino acids. After removal of 1 base from V and 6 bases from J, the junction contained 6 bases not matched to a gene. Per the germline V gene, CDR1 is LNHNV and CDR2 is YYDKDF (reference sequence). Looking up the rest from reference TRBV15 and TRBJ2-7 gives the full variable domain: DAMVIQNPRYQVTQFGKPVTLSCSQTLNHNVMYWYQQKSSQAPKLLFHYYDKDFNNEADTPDNFQSRRPNTSFCFLDIRSPGLGDTAMYLCATSRGGLAGLLEQYFGPGTRLTVT.

The chain couples TRBV9 to TRBJ1-2; D unresolved. Germline values: CDR1 SGDLS, CDR2 YYNGEE. V lost 3 bases, J lost 3 bases, and 15 bases lay in between. There are 15 residues in the CDR3. In DNA, the CDR3 is TGTGCCAGCAGCGAGGGCTACAGTTCAGACTATGGCTACACCTTC. Encoded protein: CASSEGYSSDYGYTF.

This clone has more than one count but fewer than ten. V usage is TRBV5-6 and J usage is TRBJ2-7; a possible D gene is TRBD1 (5 bases). The V gene lost 3 bases and the J gene lost 2 bases, with 9 bases spanning the gap. Germline CDR1 reads SGHDT; CDR2 reads YYEEEE. This CDR3 is built from 13 residues. The chain's CDR3 is CASSSTETYEQYF. The CDR3 DNA is TGTGCCAGCAGCTCGACAGAGACCTACGAGCAGTACTTC. Full variable domain (missing parts from reference TRBV5-6 and TRBJ2-7): DAGVTQSPTHLIKTRGQQVTLRCSPKSGHDTVSWYQQALGQGPQFIFQYYEEEERQRGNFPDRFSGHQFPNYSSELNVNALLLGDSALYLCASSSTETYEQYFGPGTRLTVT.

The chain is built from TRBV6-5 and TRBJ2-1; perhaps D is TRBD1 or TRBD2 (5 bases each). This CDR3 contains 15 residues. V was clipped by 5 bases and J by 3 bases, with 14 bases between them. The germline gives CDR1 MNHEY, CDR2 SVGAGI. The chain's CDR3 is CASSRTPGHYNEQFF. The DNA for the CDR3 is TGTGCCAGCAGTCGGACTCCAGGGCACTACAATGAGCAGTTCTTC.

The genes are TRBV30 and TRBJ2-2; D unclear. The CDR3 is made up of 15 amino acids. Germline CDR1 reads GTSNPN; CDR2 reads SVGIG (reference sequence). Trimming shortened V by 0 bases and J by 9 bases, and 17 bases separated the two germline ends. The CDR3 loop reads CAWSVVAGPRRELFF. CDR3 nucleotides: TGTGCCTGGAGTGTGGTAGCAGGACCCCGTCGGGAGCTGTTTTTT.

The rearrangement joins TRBV15 to TRBJ2-7, with D perhaps matching TRBD1 (6 bases). Per the germline V gene, CDR1 is LNHNV and CDR2 is YYDKDF (reference sequence). The CDR3 consists of 15 residues. Trimming stripped 0 bases from V and 5 bases from J, with 14 bases between. CDR3 bases: TGTGCCACCAGCAGAGATGGGGACACCCGTAACGAGCAGTACTTC. The encoded protein is CATSRDGDTRNEQYF.

This clone has only one observation. The chain recombines TRBV7-9 with TRBJ2-5; possibly TRBD1 or TRBD2 for D (5 bases each). V shed 6 bases and J shed 2 bases, with 10 bases lying between them. CDR3 length equals 13 residues. Germline values: CDR1 SEHNR, CDR2 FQNEAQ (reference sequence). The CDR3 protein is CASRTAEQETQYF. The CDR3 DNA reads TGTGCCAGCAGGACAGCGGAGCAAGAGACCCAGTACTTC.

This clone was detected many times. This chain uses TRBV10-2 with TRBJ1-1; D gene unclear. There are 12 residues in the CDR3. Germline CDR1 reads WSHSY; CDR2 reads SAAADI. The ends were cut back, 2 bases at V and 3 bases at J, with 4 bases in the middle. Here the CDR3 reads CASSEAHTEAFF. The CDR3 nucleotides are TGCGCCAGCAGTGAGGCGCACACTGAAGCTTTCTTT.

This chain connects TRBV7-9 to TRBJ2-2, with D possibly matching TRBD2 (5 bases). The CDR3 extends over 16 amino acids. V lost 4 bases and J 3 bases, leaving 15 bases between the germline ends. Germline lookup yields CDR1 SEHNR and CDR2 FQNEAQ (reference sequence). DNA of the CDR3: TGTGCCAGCAGCTCCGAGGGAGTCATTTACACCGGGGAGCTGTTTTTT. The encoded protein is CASSSEGVIYTGELFF.

This CDR3 reads CATSTQRYTDTQYF. The CDR3 DNA is TGTGCCACCAGCACCCAGAGATACACAGATACGCAGTATTTT. V usage is TRBV15 and J usage is TRBJ2-3; D is unclear. V lost 4 bases and J lost 2, with 10 bases in between. Looked up from germline, CDR1 is LNHNV and CDR2 is YYDKDF (reference sequence). The CDR3 is made up of 14 amino acids.

The rearrangement links TRBV6-6 to TRBJ2-1, with D hard to call. This CDR3 comprises 13 residues. The ends were cut back, 5 bases at V and 6 bases at J, with 11 bases in the middle. The V gene's germline CDR1 is MNHNY and CDR2 SVGAGI (reference sequence). CDR3: CASSLPAANEQFF. CDR3 coding DNA: TGTGCCAGCAGTCTCCCTGCAGCCAATGAGCAGTTCTTC.

The chain employs TRBV27 and TRBJ1-1; TRBD1 aligns across 7 bases. Germline-derived CDR1 and CDR2 are MNHEY and SMNVEV (reference sequence). This CDR3 region has 14 residues. The ends lost 6 bases at V and 0 bases at J; junction bases unmatched: 4. The CDR3 nucleotides are TGTGCCAGCAGGAGACAGGGATTGAACACTGAAGCTTTCTTT. Translation: CASRRQGLNTEAFF.

J is TRBJ1-6 and V is TRBV15; D is perhaps TRBD1 (5 bases). Looked up from germline, CDR1 is LNHNV and CDR2 is YYDKDF (reference sequence). V lost 7 bases, J lost 9 bases, and 13 bases lay in between. The length of the CDR3 is 13 residues. The CDR3: CATTTGRGSPLHF. As DNA, the CDR3 is TGTGCCACCACAACGGGGAGGGGTTCACCCCTCCACTTT.

This rearrangement joins TRBV6-5 to TRBJ2-7; D not certain. V lost 7 bases and J 0 bases, leaving 16 bases between the germline ends. CDR3 length: 15 amino acids. Germline loops: CDR1 MNHEY, CDR2 SVGAGI. CDR3 protein: CASTRSLEISYEQYF. The CDR3 DNA sequence: TGTGCCAGCACCCGTTCCCTGGAGATCTCCTACGAGCAGTACTTC.

CDR3 sequence (DNA): TGTGCCAGTAAATTCGGCAATCAGCCCCAGCATTTT. Translating it yields CASKFGNQPQHF. The J gene is TRBJ1-5, the V gene TRBV19, with D unresolved. The V end lost 7 bases, the J end lost 2 bases, and 6 bases lay between the germline ends. This CDR3 is 12 amino acids long. CDR1 LNHDA and CDR2 SQIVND come from the germline V gene (reference sequence).

This chain connects TRBV13 to TRBJ2-7; 7 bases fit TRBD1. Looked up from germline, CDR1 is PRHDT and CDR2 is FYEKMQ (reference sequence). With V trimmed by 5 bases and J by 5 bases, 12 bases remained unmatched. The CDR3 length is 15 residues. The CDR3 region has the DNA TGTGCCAGCAGCGAAGGGGGACAGTATTCCCACGAGCAGTACTTC. Translated: CASSEGGQYSHEQYF.

The genes are TRBV14 and TRBJ2-2, with TRBD2 identical over 8 bases. Germline V gene lookup returns CDR1 SGHDN and CDR2 FVKESK. CDR3 length: 17 residues. The J segment lost 3 bases and the V segment lost 0 bases, leaving 6 bases of the junction unmatched. The CDR3 loop reads CASSQDLAGYYTGELFF. The DNA of the CDR3 is TGTGCCAGCAGCCAAGATCTAGCGGGTTATTACACCGGGGAGCTGTTTTTT.

V usage is TRBV12-5 and J usage is TRBJ2-2, with D possibly being TRBD2 (5 bases). CDR1 and CDR2 (germline): LGHNT, FRNRAP. V was trimmed by 0 bases and J by 4 bases, leaving 9 bases between them. The CDR3 loop spans 15 amino acids. The CDR3 is CASGLVEAGTGELFF. The CDR3 nucleotides are TGTGCTAGTGGTTTGGTAGAGGCGGGCACCGGGGAGCTGTTTTTT.

This chain links TRBV6-5 with TRBJ2-5, with D uncertain. The CDR3 loop spans 13 amino acids. Germline V gene lookup returns CDR1 MNHEY and CDR2 SVGAGI. Trimming removed 8 bases from V and 9 bases from J, with 19 bases in between. CDR3 coding DNA: TGTGCCAGCGGCGCAAGCAGTAGTATGGCCCAGTACTTC. Its protein is CASGASSSMAQYF.